This T cell receptor beta chain was identified in a study of cytotoxic CD8 clonotypes in ibrutinib-treated CLL. Turning to the study itself: Samples showed on average roughly 260,000 productive templates and about 94,000 productive rearrangements. Findings of the study overall: Clonality rose at ibrutinib response, held steady in sustained remission, and fell toward baseline at progression. Sustained-remission and progressing patients diverged in sampling times.

About this clone: Its specificity is unknown.

The CDR3 has 15 residues. Trimming took 4 bases from V and 2 from J, leaving 14 bases between them. Germline-derived CDR1 and CDR2 are SGHRS and YFSETQ. The data were produced by immunoSEQ multiplex PCR, yet TCRdb's version contains in-frame clones alone and is incomplete. The data contain approximately 92,000 clones, around 77% of them singletons. The clonotype was recovered from a human donor with chronic lymphocytic leukemia. The chain links TRBV5-1 to TRBJ2-3, with D maybe TRBD2 (5 bases). The sequencing used PBMCs, collected after 24 months of ibrutinib treatment. The CDR3 sequence is CASSPSPGNTDTQYF. CDR3 nucleotides: TGCGCCAGCAGCCCCTCCCCGGGGAACACAGATACGCAGTATTTT. The full variable domain, with the rest looked up from reference TRBV5-1 and TRBJ2-3, is KAGVTQTPRYLIKTRGQQVTLSCSPISGHRSVSWYQQTPGQGLQFLFEYFSETQRNKGNFPGRFSGRQFSNSRSEMNVSTLELGDSALYLCASSPSPGNTDTQYFGPGTRLTVL.